These 23 T cell receptor beta chains were sequenced from one sample in a study of T cells in localized non-small cell lung cancer. TCRdb's table, derived via immunoSEQ multiplex PCR, lists solely in-frame clones and lacks some. The sample has about 91,000 clones, about nine tenths seen once. This sample comprised peripheral blood, obtained before any cancer treatment. All receptors derive from a man between 40 and 70 years old with stage I squamous cell lung carcinoma.

J is TRBJ2-7 and V is TRBV6-5; D uncertain. Germline V gives CDR1 MNHEY, CDR2 SVGAGI. The germline V and J ends were trimmed by 3 bases and 6 bases, with 6 bases remaining between them. This CDR3 comprises 11 residues. The CDR3 DNA is TGTGCCAGCAGTTATCCCCCCGAGCAGTACTTC. Translation: CASSYPPEQYF.

The V and J genes are TRBV4-3 and TRBJ1-2; D gene unclear. The CDR3 sequence is 15 residues long. Trimming pared 0 bases from V and 2 bases from J, leaving 10 bases between. The germline CDR1 and CDR2 sequences are LGHNA and YSLEER. The DNA for the CDR3 is TGCGCCAGCAGCCAAGATTTGGCGGGGAACTATGGCTACACCTTC. Residues: CASSQDLAGNYGYTF.

The chain is built from TRBV4-1 and TRBJ2-1, with 7 positions matching TRBD2. CDR1 is MGHRA and CDR2 is YSYEKL in the germline V gene. With 4 bases clipped from V and 4 bases from J, the junction kept 7 bases outside the gene matches. The CDR3 extends over 15 amino acids. The DNA for the CDR3 is TGCGCCAGCAGCCCTGGGGGGGTAGGGTACAATGAGCAGTTCTTC. Encoded protein: CASSPGGVGYNEQFF.

The genes are TRBV4-1 and TRBJ1-3; 10 bases align to TRBD1. The CDR3 consists of 20 residues. CDR1 is MGHRA and CDR2 is YSYEKL in the germline V gene. The trim removed 0 bases at V and 0 bases at J, leaving 11 bases unmatched. The CDR3 nucleotides read TGCGCCAGCAGCCAAGAAGAAGGGGGGACAGGGGACGTCTCTGGAAACACCATATATTTT. The encoded protein is CASSQEEGGTGDVSGNTIYF.

The J gene is TRBJ1-6, the V gene TRBV7-8; 7 bases align to TRBD1. V gave up 3 bases and J gave up 7 bases; unmatched junction bases: 9. Germline V gives CDR1 SGHVS, CDR2 FQNEAQ. This CDR3 has 16 amino acids. CDR3 region: CASSFSTGTENSPLHF. The CDR3 DNA reads TGTGCCAGCAGCTTCAGTACCGGGACAGAGAATTCACCCCTCCACTTT.

V gene TRBV5-1 combines with J gene TRBJ1-2; the D gene is possibly TRBD1 (6 bases). V was clipped by 3 bases and J by 7 bases, with 13 bases between them. In germline, CDR1 is SGHRS, CDR2 YFSETQ. This CDR3 is built from 13 residues. CDR3 DNA: TGCGCCAGCAGCTCAGACAGGCGGGGTGGCTACACCTTC. Amino acids: CASSSDRRGGYTF.

The rearrangement uses TRBV5-1 and TRBJ2-3; no clear D gene. This CDR3 has 14 amino acids. Trimming cost V 2 bases and J 3 bases, with 10 bases left between them. Germline-derived CDR1 and CDR2 are SGHRS and YFSETQ. CDR3 residues: CASSFAVSTDTQYF. In DNA, the CDR3 is TGCGCCAGCAGCTTTGCCGTATCAACAGATACGCAGTATTTT.

This clone was found a few times. The chain uses TRBV6-5 and TRBJ1-6; unclear D gene. Germline V gene data show CDR1 as MNHEY and CDR2 as SVGAGI. This CDR3 is 14 amino acids long. With 8 bases removed from V and 0 bases from J, the gap between germline ends came to 8 bases. The CDR3 sequence: CASGRDSYNSPLHF. For the CDR3, the DNA is TGTGCCAGCGGTAGAGACTCCTATAATTCACCCCTCCACTTT.

This clone has only one observation. The chain couples TRBV5-1 to TRBJ2-5; TRBD1 agrees at 8 bases. Germline V gene lookup returns CDR1 SGHRS and CDR2 YFSETQ. This CDR3 spans 15 amino acids. With 0 bases clipped from V and 3 bases from J, the junction kept 4 bases outside the gene matches. CDR3 residues: CASSLGGTGEETQYF. In nucleotides, the CDR3 is TGCGCCAGCAGCTTGGGGGGGACAGGCGAAGAGACCCAGTACTTC.

The V call is TRBV5-1, the J call TRBJ2-1; 10 positions match TRBD1. V lost 4 bases, J lost 9 bases, and 10 bases stayed unmatched. The CDR3 length is 15 residues. Germline CDR1 is SGHRS and CDR2 is YFSETQ. The chain's CDR3 is CASSTRTGTGVEQFF. Written as DNA, the CDR3 is TGCGCCAGCAGCACCCGCACCGGGACAGGGGTTGAGCAGTTCTTC.

This clone is deemed large. V usage is TRBV7-2 and J usage is TRBJ2-7; unclear D gene. The CDR3 contains 13 residues. The V gene lost 0 bases and the J gene lost 6 bases, with 9 bases spanning the gap. Germline values: CDR1 SGHTA, CDR2 FQGNSA. DNA for the CDR3: TGTGCCAGCAGCTTAGCTACTCCGACCGAGCAGTACTTC. Amino acids: CASSLATPTEQYF.

This clone was seen a few times. The chain carries TRBV6-5 and TRBJ2-7, with 9 positions matching TRBD1. The length of the CDR3 is 14 residues. Germline lookup yields CDR1 MNHEY and CDR2 SVGAGI. The V and J ends lost 0 bases and 3 bases, in that order; junction bases with no gene match: 0. CDR3: CASSYSTGGYEQYF. The CDR3 nucleotides read TGTGCCAGCAGTTACTCGACAGGGGGCTACGAGCAGTACTTC.

The chain carries TRBV29-1 and TRBJ2-3, with 9 bases that match TRBD1. This CDR3 comprises 14 residues. CDR1 is SQVTM and CDR2 is ANQGSEA in the germline V gene. The ends lost 6 bases at V and 4 bases at J; junction bases unmatched: 8. CDR3 nucleotides: TGCAGCGTGCCGGGACAGGGATTGGCAGATACGCAGTATTTT. Translating gives CSVPGQGLADTQYF.

This clone was recorded once. The chain is built from TRBV7-8 and TRBJ2-2; D may be TRBD1 (6 bases). Trimming cost V 5 bases and J 4 bases, with 17 bases left between them. There are 16 residues in the CDR3. The germline gives CDR1 SGHVS, CDR2 FQNEAQ. As DNA, the CDR3 is TGTGCCAGCAGCGGTAACAGGGTGGGTCTCACCGGGGAGCTGTTTTTT. Translating it yields CASSGNRVGLTGELFF. Combining the CDR3 with reference TRBV7-8 and TRBJ2-2 gives the whole variable domain GAGVSQSPRYKVAKRGQDVALRCDPISGHVSLFWYQQALGQGPEFLTYFQNEAQLDKSGLPSDRFFAERPEGSVSTLKIQRTQQEDSAVYLCASSGNRVGLTGELFFGEGSRLTVL.

V is TRBV23-1 and J is TRBJ2-2, with 7 bases identical to TRBD1. TRBV23-1 is reported as an ORF; its role is uncertain. CDR3 length: 16 residues. Losses at the gene ends were 7 bases for V and 1 base for J; bases not matched to a gene: 9. The CDR3 loop reads CASKKVGGLNTGELFF. The CDR3 DNA reads TGCGCCAGCAAGAAGGTAGGGGGCCTGAACACCGGGGAGCTGTTTTTT.

The rearrangement links TRBV4-2 to TRBJ1-2, with 9 positions matching TRBD1. This CDR3 is built from 17 residues. J gave up 2 bases and V 3 bases, and 10 bases lay outside the gene matches. In germline, CDR1 is LGHNA, CDR2 YNFKEQ. The CDR3 is CASSQTPGDRDNYGYTF. The CDR3 nucleotides read TGTGCCAGCAGCCAGACGCCTGGGGACAGGGACAACTATGGCTACACCTTC.

The chain has TRBV30 and TRBJ2-1; 10 nucleotides match TRBD2. The CDR3 is made up of 15 amino acids. Germline CDR1 is GTSNPN and CDR2 is SVGIG (reference sequence). The trim removed 0 bases at V and 4 bases at J, leaving 3 bases unmatched. The CDR3 coding sequence is TGTGCCTGGAGTGTACAAGCGGGGGGGTACAATGAGCAGTTCTTC. It translates to CAWSVQAGGYNEQFF.

The rearrangement links TRBV5-5 to TRBJ1-4; a weak D match, TRBD1 (6 bases). The CDR3 length is 15 residues. Trimming left V 2 bases short and J 7 bases short, with 15 bases between. From germline, CDR1 is SGHKS and CDR2 YYEKEE (reference sequence). CDR3 loop: CASSFSGEYSEKLFF. As DNA, the CDR3 is TGTGCCAGCAGCTTCTCAGGGGAGTATAGTGAAAAACTGTTTTTT.

The CDR3 region has the DNA TGTGCCAGCAGTCCACAGGGGCTTAGTGGCTACACCTTC. Its translation is CASSPQGLSGYTF. J is TRBJ1-2 and V is TRBV6-4; 7 nucleotides line up with TRBD1. The V gene end was trimmed by 5 bases and the J gene end by 7 bases; junction bases not matched to a gene: 7. The germline V gene has CDR1 MRHNA and CDR2 SNTAGT. The CDR3 loop spans 13 amino acids.

This chain joins TRBV11-3 and TRBJ1-2; D not certain. V lost 5 bases to trimming and J lost 4 bases, with 14 bases between them. Per the germline V gene, CDR1 is SGHNT and CDR2 is YENEEA. CDR3 length equals 14 residues. The CDR3 here is CASSRRGRPYGYTF. The CDR3 DNA sequence: TGTGCCAGCAGCCGGCGCGGGAGGCCCTATGGCTACACCTTC.

The rearrangement joins TRBV4-2 to TRBJ1-5; a possible D gene is TRBD1 (5 bases). The CDR3 is 18 amino acids. V was trimmed by 1 base and J by 1 base, leaving 17 bases between them. The germline gives CDR1 LGHNA, CDR2 YNFKEQ. The CDR3 DNA is TGTGCCAGCAGCCAAGGGGGTCCGGGGCAGGCGAGCAATCAGCCCCAGCATTTT. This encodes CASSQGGPGQASNQPQHF.

The J gene is TRBJ2-2, the V gene TRBV18, with TRBD1 matching over 8 bases. This CDR3 is 13 amino acids long. Unmatched junction bases numbered 3, after V lost 5 bases and J lost 7 bases. Per germline, CDR1 KGHSH and CDR2 LQKENI. The DNA for the CDR3 is TGTGCCAGCTCATCGGACAGGGTCGGGGAGCTGTTTTTT. This gives the protein CASSSDRVGELFF. The whole variable domain, remainder taken from reference TRBV18 and TRBJ2-2, is NAGVMQNPRHLVRRRGQEARLRCSPMKGHSHVYWYRQLPEEGLKFMVYLQKENIIDESGMPKERFSAEFPKEGPSILRIQQVVRGDSAAYFCASSSDRVGELFFGEGSRLTVL.

V usage is TRBV19 and J usage is TRBJ1-5; no clear D. Germline loops: CDR1 LNHDA, CDR2 SQIVND (reference sequence). CDR3 length: 17 residues. V lost 4 bases to trimming and J lost 0 bases, with 16 bases between them. The CDR3 DNA follows: TGTGCCAGTAGTACCCGACGGACCTCTTATAGCAATCAGCCCCAGCATTTT. This translates into CASSTRRTSYSNQPQHF.